The TCR beta chain under discussion was sequenced for a study of T cell responses to AZD1222 COVID-19 vaccine. Findings and caveats of the study: AZD1222 recipients seropositive at baseline numbered only 6 or 7. Nearly half of the spike-specific TCRs reportedly recognize variant regions that carry no mutations. Donors were largely white British and mainly female; clonal diversity was possibly underestimated. Researchers took repertoire samples only after the peak T cell response had come.

Sequencing was performed with immunoSEQ multiplex PCR; in TCRdb, only in-frame clones are kept and a portion is missing. The sample has over 100,000 clones; about four fifths are singletons. Germline loops: CDR1 KGHSH, CDR2 LQKENI. With V trimmed by 3 bases and J by 0 bases, 4 bases remained unmatched. This CDR3 spans 16 amino acids. Notes on this clone: Its specificity is not known.

The clonotype comes from an adult in good health. V usage is TRBV18 and J usage is TRBJ2-2; TRBD2 aligns across 7 bases. This specimen consisted of peripheral blood, obtained on day 0 of AZD1222 vaccination. The CDR3 spells CASSPRRGANTGELFF. The CDR3 DNA is TGTGCCAGCTCACCCCGACGGGGGGCGAACACCGGGGAGCTGTTTTTT.